One sample yielded the 8 T cell receptor beta chains listed below, sequenced in a study of Graves' ophthalmopathy and Graves' hyperthyroidism. RNA served as the template for amplifying TCR beta CDR3 regions. The workflow started with a first-round RT-PCR run with HTBI primers and then moved on to a second-round multiplex PCR. Using its own MiXCR run on the multiplex PCR reads, TCRdb lists one record per CDR3 protein. The sample lists over a million distinct CDR3 sequences, approximately 35% occurring once. Sequencing was carried out using peripheral blood or thyroid tissue (not recorded which). These receptors all stem from an adult man with Graves' hyperthyroidism.

In this sample, this clonotype turned up a few times. This chain links TRBV28 with TRBJ1-2; D remains unclear. The V gene's germline CDR1 is MDHEN and CDR2 SYDVKM. The CDR3 extends over 12 amino acids. This CDR3 is CVLGQADYGYTF. In DNA form, the CDR3 reads TGTGTCTTAGGCCAAGCAGACTATGGCTACACCTTC.

The sample holds a few counts of this clonotype. V usage is TRBV24-1 and J usage is TRBJ2-2; possible D gene TRBD1, 6 bases. CDR1 KGHDR and CDR2 SFDVKD come from the germline V gene. The CDR3 has 15 residues. Trimming took off 3 bases at V and 1 base at J, with 8 bases between the two ends. CDR3 nucleotide sequence: TGTGCCACCAGTGATAGGGGACAGAACACCGGGGAGCTGTTTTTT. Its translation is CATSDRGQNTGELFF.

This clonotype was counted a few times. V is TRBV6-6 and J is TRBJ1-5; TRBD1 matches 10 bases. J gave up 4 bases and V 8 bases, and 17 bases lay outside the gene matches. CDR3 size: 18 residues. Germline CDR1 reads MNHNY; CDR2 reads SVGAGI (reference sequence). This CDR3 reads CASRLDRGTEESNQPQHF. In nucleotides, the CDR3 is TGTGCCAGCCGCCTGGACAGGGGGACGGAGGAATCTAATCAGCCCCAGCATTTT.

The V gene is TRBV7-9, the J gene TRBJ2-5, with 11 bases aligning to TRBD2. Germline V gene data show CDR1 as SEHNR and CDR2 as FQNEAQ (reference sequence). After removal of 5 bases from V and 5 bases from J, the junction contained 10 bases not matched to a gene. The CDR3 spans 16 residues. The CDR3 here is CASSPGLAEGWETQYF. CDR3 sequence (DNA): TGTGCCAGCAGCCCGGGACTAGCGGAAGGTTGGGAGACCCAGTACTTC.

V is TRBV6-1 and J is TRBJ1-1; D not resolved. Germline CDR1 MNHNS, CDR2 SASEGT. This CDR3 is built from 13 residues. The ends were cut back, 7 bases at V and 6 bases at J, with 15 bases in the middle. The CDR3 nucleotides read TGTGCCAGCATAATCGCCGCCCGGGCTGAAGCTTTCTTT. Translation gives CASIIAARAEAFF.

There are a few counts of this clonotype. The CDR3 loop reads CASSPPDTPYEQYF. The CDR3 DNA sequence: TGTGCCAGCAGTCCGCCGGACACCCCCTACGAGCAGTACTTC. The chain has TRBV6-6 and TRBJ2-7; D is possibly TRBD1 (5 bases). CDR1 is MNHNY, CDR2 SVGAGI, per germline (reference sequence). The CDR3 has 14 residues. Trimming took off 5 bases at V and 2 bases at J, with 13 bases between the two ends.

This clonotype has at least ten counts. The V and J genes are TRBV5-1 and TRBJ2-2; 9 bases are a match to TRBD1. Germline-derived CDR1 and CDR2 are SGHRS and YFSETQ. The CDR3 consists of 16 residues. After removal of 4 bases from V and 4 bases from J, the junction contained 8 bases not matched to a gene. This chain's CDR3 is CASSNGQGKGTGELFF. Written as DNA, the CDR3 is TGCGCCAGCAGCAACGGACAGGGGAAGGGCACCGGGGAGCTGTTTTTT.

This clonotype was observed at least ten times. The chain joins TRBV11-2 to TRBJ1-5; D is uncertain. This CDR3 spans 16 amino acids. Germline V gene sequence: CDR1 SGHAT, CDR2 FQNNGV. The V end was cut by 1 base, the J end by 0 bases, with 10 bases between. The CDR3 DNA reads as TGTGCCAGCAGCTTAGGGTCCGAACCTAGCAATCAGCCCCAGCATTTT. Protein: CASSLGSEPSNQPQHF.